The rows below give T cell receptor beta chains drawn from one sample of a study of PD-L1 blockade in urothelial cancer. Assay: immunoSEQ multiplex PCR; the TCRdb copy retains only in-frame clones and omits some. The sample lists about 52,000 clones, approximately 84% seen once, with 1% to 1.5% in the top ten. This specimen consisted of PBMCs, obtained around atezolizumab (anti-PD-L1) treatment. These receptor sequences come from a man aged 50 to 59 with urothelial cancer. The CDR3 runs from the conserved cysteine through the conserved F or W. A D gene is named only where the DNA matches it firmly. Clone size, where shown, is once, few, many, or a class for clones that have expanded.

j_call | d_call | clone_size | v_call | cdr3_nt | cdr3_aa
TRBJ1-1 | TRBD1 | NA | TRBV7-9 | TGTGCCAGCAGCCCCCTCCCCCGGACAGGGGCTGAAGCTTTCTTT | CASSPLPRTGAEAFF
TRBJ1-2 | NA | NA | TRBV6-1 | TGTGCCAGCAGTATTGGGGATGAGGGATATGGCTACACCTTC | CASSIGDEGYGYTF
TRBJ1-2 | NA | NA | TRBV7-9 | TGTGCCAGCAGCCAAATTGTAGGGGCAGGGGGCTACACCTTC | CASSQIVGAGGYTF
TRBJ1-5 | TRBD1 | NA | TRBV11-3 | TGTGCCAGCAGCACAGACCCGGGACAGACCAGCAATCAGCCCCAGCATTTT | CASSTDPGQTSNQPQHF
TRBJ2-1 | NA | NA | TRBV7-6 | TGTGCCAGCAGCTTCGGAGGGGGGGAAAGGGCCAATGAGCAGTTCTTC | CASSFGGGERANEQFF
TRBJ2-7 | NA | few | TRBV2 | TGTGCCAGCAGTGAACTTTGGGGGCGCAGAACCTACGAGCAGTACTTC | CASSELWGRRTYEQYF
TRBJ2-1 | NA | once | TRBV30 | TGTGCCTGGAGTAACAAGGGGCGTGAGCAGTTCTTC | CAWSNKGREQFF
TRBJ1-5 | NA | NA | TRBV28 | TGTGCCAGCAGTTTACAACTACAGCCCCAGCATTTT | CASSLQLQPQHF
TRBJ2-7 | TRBD2 | NA | TRBV6-6 | TGTGCCAGCAGTTCGGTGGGGGGGTACGAGCAGTACTTC | CASSSVGGYEQYF
TRBJ2-1 | NA | once | TRBV25-1 | TGTGCCAGCAGTGAAATCGCGGAGTACAATGAGCAGTTCTTC | CASSEIAEYNEQFF
TRBJ2-7 | TRBD1 | NA | TRBV28 | TGTGCCAGCAGTCCCCCCGGGACAGGGGGCTACGAGCAGTACTTC | CASSPPGTGGYEQYF
TRBJ2-7 | TRBD2 | once | TRBV27 | TGTGCCAGCAGCCCCCTGGGAGGGACTAGCGGGAGTTCCGCCTACGAGCAGTACTTC | CASSPLGGTSGSSAYEQYF
TRBJ2-7 | TRBD2 | NA | TRBV6-5 | TGTGCCAGCAGACTGACTAGCGGGAGTGTGCACGAGCAGTACTTC | CASRLTSGSVHEQYF
TRBJ1-1 | NA | few | TRBV7-7 | TGTGCCAGCAGCTTAAAACAGAACACTGAAGCTTTCTTT | CASSLKQNTEAFF
TRBJ2-1 | TRBD1 | few | TRBV19 | TGTGCCACTCAACAGGGGGCCAATGAGCAGTTCTTC | CATQQGANEQFF
TRBJ2-2 | TRBD1 | NA | TRBV10-3 | TGTGCCATCAGTGAGTGGGCAGGGGGAGTTGACACCGGGGAGCTGTTTTTT | CAISEWAGGVDTGELFF
TRBJ2-1 | NA | NA | TRBV7-8 | TGTGCCAGCAGGCTGTCTACCGTGGGAGGCCCGTTCTTC | CASRLSTVGGPFF
TRBJ2-1 | TRBD2 | NA | TRBV6-1 | TGTGCCAGCAGTGATGTTCTAGCGGGAAACAATGGGCAGTTCTTC | CASSDVLAGNNGQFF
TRBJ1-3 | NA | NA | TRBV29-1 | TGCAGCGCCCGACCAGGGGCCTCTGGAAACACCATATATTTT | CSARPGASGNTIYF
TRBJ2-7 | NA | NA | TRBV5-8 | TGTGCCAGCAGCTTGGTAGCCTCCCCGTACAACTACGAGCAGTACTTC | CASSLVASPYNYEQYF
TRBJ2-1 | TRBD1 | NA | TRBV5-1 | TGCGCCAGCAGCTTGGGAACAGGGGGCTCGATGAGCTCCTACAATGAGCAGTTCTTC | CASSLGTGGSMSSYNEQFF
TRBJ2-3 | NA | NA | TRBV11-2 | TGTGCCAGCAGCACACAAACAGATACGCAGTATTTT | CASSTQTDTQYF
TRBJ2-1 | TRBD1 | NA | TRBV5-4 | TGTGCCAGCAGCCCCCGGGACAGGGATTACAATGAGCAGTTCTTC | CASSPRDRDYNEQFF
TRBJ2-1 | NA | NA | TRBV19 | TGTGCCAGTAGTATAGATCTCCGAGGCGGGATGATATATGAGCAGTTCTTC | CASSIDLRGGMIYEQFF
TRBJ2-3 | TRBD2 | few | TRBV18 | TGTGCCAGCTCACCGGGAGCGGGAGTTAAAACAGATACGCAGTATTTT | CASSPGAGVKTDTQYF
TRBJ2-7 | NA | few | TRBV10-2 | TGCGCCAGCAGACAGGGGGGGTCCTACGAGCAGTACTTC | CASRQGGSYEQYF
TRBJ2-6 | NA | NA | TRBV25-1 | TGTGCCAGCAGCCATAGCTCTGGGGCCAACGTCCTGACTTTC | CASSHSSGANVLTF
TRBJ2-3 | NA | once | TRBV19 | TGTGCCAGTAGTATTGAGAGAGGGCCCAGGACGCAGTATTTT | CASSIERGPRTQYF